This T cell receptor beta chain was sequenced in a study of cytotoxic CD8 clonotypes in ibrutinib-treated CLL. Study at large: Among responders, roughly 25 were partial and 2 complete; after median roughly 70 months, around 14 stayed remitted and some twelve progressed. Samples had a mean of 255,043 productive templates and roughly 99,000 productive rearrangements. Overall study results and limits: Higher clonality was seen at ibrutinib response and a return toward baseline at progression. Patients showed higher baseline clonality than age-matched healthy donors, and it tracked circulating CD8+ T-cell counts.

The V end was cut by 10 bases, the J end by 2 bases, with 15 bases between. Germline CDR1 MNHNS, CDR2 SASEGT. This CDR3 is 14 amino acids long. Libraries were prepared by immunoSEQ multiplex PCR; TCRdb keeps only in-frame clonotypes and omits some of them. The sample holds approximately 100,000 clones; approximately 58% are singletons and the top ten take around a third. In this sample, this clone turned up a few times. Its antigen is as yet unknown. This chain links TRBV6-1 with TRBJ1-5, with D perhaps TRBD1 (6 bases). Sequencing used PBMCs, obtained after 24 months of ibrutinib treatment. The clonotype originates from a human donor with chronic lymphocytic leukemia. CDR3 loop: CATKAAGGNQPQHF. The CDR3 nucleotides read TGTGCCACCAAGGCTGCAGGGGGCAATCAGCCCCAGCATTTT.